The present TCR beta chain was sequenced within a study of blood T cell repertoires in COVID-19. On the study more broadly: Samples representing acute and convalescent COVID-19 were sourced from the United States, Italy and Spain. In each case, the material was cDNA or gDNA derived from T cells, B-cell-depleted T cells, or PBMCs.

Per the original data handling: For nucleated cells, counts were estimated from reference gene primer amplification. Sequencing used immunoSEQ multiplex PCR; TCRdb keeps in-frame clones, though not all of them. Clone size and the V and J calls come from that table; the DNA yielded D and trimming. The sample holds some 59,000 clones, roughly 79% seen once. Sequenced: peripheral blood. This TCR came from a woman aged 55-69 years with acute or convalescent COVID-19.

CDR3 in DNA: TGTGCCAGCAGCTTAGGCGGTATCTATGGCTACACCTTC. Protein: CASSLGGIYGYTF. The V and J genes are TRBV7-2 and TRBJ1-2; D ambiguous. Trimming took off 1 base at V and 4 bases at J, with 7 bases between the two ends. Germline V gives CDR1 SGHTA, CDR2 FQGNSA. The CDR3 length is 13 residues.